Listed below are T cell receptor beta chains from one sample, sequenced in a study of blood T cell repertoires in COVID-19. TCRdb keeps only in-frame clones here, not all; method: immunoSEQ multiplex PCR. The table records 160,000 or so clones, more than 85% of them present only once. Sample: PBMCs or T cells enriched from blood (not recorded which). These receptors came from a human donor with acute COVID-19. The donor label of this sample is uncertain. Each CDR3 is given with its conserved first and last residue. The D gene is left open where the match is weak. The size field is filled for only some rows; it gives once, few, many or a size class.

d_gene	j_gene	v_gene	abundance	CDR3nt	CDR3aa
TRBD1	TRBJ2-2	TRBV4-1	NA	TGCGCCAGCAGCCAAGACCAGGACAGGTACACCGGGGAGCTGTTTTTT	CASSQDQDRYTGELFF
NA	TRBJ1-3	TRBV20-1	NA	TGCTCAGGGAACTCTGGAAACACCATATATTTT	CSGNSGNTIYF
NA	TRBJ1-3	TRBV2	NA	TGTGCCAGCAGTGTACAGAAAAGGGGCTCTGGAAACACCATATATTTT	CASSVQKRGSGNTIYF
NA	TRBJ2-1	TRBV20-1	NA	TGCGGGGGCAATTACAATGAGCAGTTCTTC	CGGNYNEQFF
NA	TRBJ2-2	TRBV9	NA	TGTGCCAGCAGCGTAGGGCGGCGGGGGGAGCTGTTTTTT	CASSVGRRGELFF
TRBD1	TRBJ2-5	TRBV24-1	NA	TGTGCCTCAAGCCAGGGGGCAGGGCAAGAGACCCAGTACTTC	CASSQGAGQETQYF
TRBD1	TRBJ1-3	TRBV15	once	TGTGCCACCAGCAGAGTCACCGGGACAGGGTCTGGAAACACCATATATTTT	CATSRVTGTGSGNTIYF
TRBD2	TRBJ2-7	TRBV6-1	NA	TGTGCCAGCAGTGGCCCGGGGGGAGGAGGGGCCTACGAGCAGTACTTC	CASSGPGGGGAYEQYF
NA	TRBJ1-1	TRBV9	once	TGTGCCAGCAGCGGGGACACTGGGGTTGTCACTGAAGCTTTCTTT	CASSGDTGVVTEAFF
TRBD1	TRBJ1-2	TRBV4-1	NA	TGCGCCAGCAGCCCCGGACAGGGACGCTCCTATGGCTACACCTTC	CASSPGQGRSYGYTF
TRBD1	TRBJ1-1	TRBV5-1	NA	TGCGCCAGCAGCTTGTCGGGACAGAGGAACACTGAAGCTTTCTTT	CASSLSGQRNTEAFF
NA	TRBJ2-5	TRBV4-3	NA	TGCGCCAGCAGCCAAGAAGGTCCGACGGGGAGTGAGACCCAGTACTTC	CASSQEGPTGSETQYF
TRBD2	TRBJ2-5	TRBV5-1	once	TGCGCCAGCAGCTTCAGCGGGGGGGGAGAGACCCAGTACTTC	CASSFSGGGETQYF
NA	TRBJ2-7	TRBV3-1/TRBV3-2	NA	TGTGCCAGCAGCCAGGCCCGGGTCCAGTACCCTTCCTACGAGCAGTACTTC	CASSQARVQYPSYEQYF
NA	TRBJ2-7	TRBV6-5	once	TGTGCCAGCAATCCTGGGCCTAACCCTTACGAGCAGTACTTC	CASNPGPNPYEQYF
TRBD1	TRBJ1-6	TRBV11-2	NA	TGTGCCAGCAGCCCCCGGACAGGGCGGACTTCCTATAATTCACCCCTCCACTTT	CASSPRTGRTSYNSPLHF
NA	TRBJ1-2	TRBV30	NA	TGTGCCTGGGGGAGCGGGGCGCGGAGGTTCTATGGCTACACCTTC	CAWGSGARRFYGYTF
TRBD2	TRBJ2-1	TRBV19	NA	TGTGCCAGTGCGGGGGACTCCTACAATGAGCAGTTCTTC	CASAGDSYNEQFF
TRBD1	TRBJ2-7	TRBV28	NA	TGTGCCAGCAGTTCGGGGGACAGGGGGTACGAGCAGTACTTC	CASSSGDRGYEQYF
NA	TRBJ2-6	TRBV5-1	NA	TGCGCCAGCCGCCGGGAACTCTCTGGGGCCAACGTCCTGACTTTC	CASRRELSGANVLTF
TRBD2	TRBJ2-1	TRBV13	NA	TGTGCCAGCCTCGGGACTAGCGGGGGCCTAACCTACAATGAGCAGTTCTTC	CASLGTSGGLTYNEQFF
NA	TRBJ1-6	TRBV3-1/TRBV3-2	NA	TGTGCCAGCAGCCCGGGTGCTTGGGGCGATTCACCCCTCCACTTT	CASSPGAWGDSPLHF
NA	TRBJ1-2	TRBV19	NA	TGTGCCAGTAGCCAACCCCGGGTCGCTAACTATGGCTACACCTTC	CASSQPRVANYGYTF
NA	TRBJ1-4	TRBV9	NA	TGTGCCAGCAGCGTAGCACCCGAGGGGGTTAATGAAAAACTGTTTTTT	CASSVAPEGVNEKLFF
TRBD1	TRBJ2-6	TRBV25-1	NA	TGTGCCAGCACGGGGACAGGGCACTCTGGGGCCAACGTCCTGACTTTC	CASTGTGHSGANVLTF
TRBD2	TRBJ2-1	TRBV5-1	NA	TGCGCCAGCAGCGAGGGACTAGCGGGGGATGAGCAGTTCTTC	CASSEGLAGDEQFF
NA	TRBJ1-1	TRBV6-5	few	TGTGCCAGCCGTTCTCCAACCAGGATAGCTGAAGCTTTCTTT	CASRSPTRIAEAFF
NA	TRBJ1-2	TRBV6-5	NA	TGTGCCAGCAGTCAAACGCAGAACTATGGCTACACCTTC	CASSQTQNYGYTF
TRBD2	TRBJ2-5	TRBV25-1	once	TGTGCCAGCAGTGAAGCGCGGCGGGCGGGGGGCAAGAAAGAGACCCAGTACTTC	CASSEARRAGGKKETQYF
NA	TRBJ2-1	TRBV27	NA	TGTGCCAGCATGGGAGGGGGGGTAAATGAGCAGTTCTTC	CASMGGGVNEQFF
NA	TRBJ1-5	TRBV4-1	NA	TGCGCCAGCAGCCAAGATCTTAGTCAGCCCCAGCATTTT	CASSQDLSQPQHF